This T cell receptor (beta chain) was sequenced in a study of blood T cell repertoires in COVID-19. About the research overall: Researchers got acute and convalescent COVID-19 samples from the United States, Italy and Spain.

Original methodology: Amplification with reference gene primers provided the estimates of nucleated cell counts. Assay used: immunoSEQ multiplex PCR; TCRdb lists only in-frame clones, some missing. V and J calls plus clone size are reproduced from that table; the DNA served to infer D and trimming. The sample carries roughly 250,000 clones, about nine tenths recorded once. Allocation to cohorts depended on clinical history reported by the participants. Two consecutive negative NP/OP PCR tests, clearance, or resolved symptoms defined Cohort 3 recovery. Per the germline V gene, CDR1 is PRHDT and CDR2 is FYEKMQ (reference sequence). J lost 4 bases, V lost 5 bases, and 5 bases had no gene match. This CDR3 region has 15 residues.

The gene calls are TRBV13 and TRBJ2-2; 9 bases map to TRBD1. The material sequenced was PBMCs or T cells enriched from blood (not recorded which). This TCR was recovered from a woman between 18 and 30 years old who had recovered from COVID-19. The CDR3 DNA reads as TGTGCCAGCAGCGGAGGGACAGGGTCCACCGGGGAGCTGTTTTTT. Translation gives CASSGGTGSTGELFF. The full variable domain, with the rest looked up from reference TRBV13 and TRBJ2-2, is AAGVIQSPRHLIKEKRETATLKCYPIPRHDTVYWYQQGPGQDPQFLISFYEKMQSDKGSIPDRFSAQQFSDYHSELNMSSLELGDSALYFCASSGGTGSTGELFFGEGSRLTVL.